This passage covers 24 T cell receptor beta chains from one sample sequenced in a study of T cells in women clearing cervical HPV infection. The repertoire was sequenced with immunoSEQ multiplex PCR; TCRdb's copy has only in-frame clones and lacks some. The sample data list 25,000 to 35,000 clones. The specimen sequenced was blood buffy coat. These receptors were collected from a woman aged 18 to 75 with a cervical HPV16 infection that either progressed to CIN3+ or cleared (not recorded which).

Of note for this clone: The read gets to within 3 residues of the CDR3 end, and the germline J gene fills in the rest. The rearrangement links TRBV7-8 to TRBJ2-4; TRBD1 agrees at 9 bases. Germline loops: CDR1 SGHVS, CDR2 FQNEAQ. With V trimmed by 5 bases and J by 7 bases, 9 bases remained unmatched. The CDR3 covers 15 residues. CDR3 in amino acids: CASSLRTGGANIQYF. The CDR3 bases that were read are TGTGCCAGCAGCCTTAGAACAGGGGGCGCCAACATT. The complete variable domain, with remaining parts taken from reference TRBV7-8 and TRBJ2-4, reads GAGVSQSPRYKVAKRGQDVALRCDPISGHVSLFWYQQALGQGPEFLTYFQNEAQLDKSGLPSDRFFAERPEGSVSTLKIQRTQQEDSAVYLCASSLRTGGANIQYFGAGTRLSVL.

Remarks on this clone: The CDR3 end falls 3 residues outside the read, so it is completed with the germline J gene. The rearrangement uses TRBV7-9 and TRBJ1-2, with D perhaps matching TRBD1 (6 bases). The germline V gene has CDR1 SEHNR and CDR2 FQNEAQ (reference sequence). There are 12 residues in the CDR3. The covered CDR3 bases are TGTGCCAGCAGCTTAAACCAGGGGGGC. Encoded protein: CASSLNQGG. The entire CDR3 protein is CASSLNQGGYTF.

A remark on this clone: The CDR3 end falls 3 residues outside the read, so it is completed with the germline J gene. The chain couples TRBV7-2 to TRBJ2-3; tentative D call: TRBD2 (5 bases). The V gene's germline CDR1 is SGHTA and CDR2 FQGNSA. V lost 5 bases to trimming and J lost 3 bases, with 12 bases between them. The CDR3 is 14 residues long. CDR3 DNA, as far as it was read: TGTGCCAGCAGCCCCAGCCGGGGTACAGATACG. Encoded protein: CASSPSRGTDT. The full CDR3 sequence reads CASSPSRGTDTQYF.

Points on this clone: The read terminates 3 residues ahead of where the CDR3 ends, so the germline J gene completes it. V usage is TRBV10-3 and J usage is TRBJ2-3, with D perhaps TRBD1 (6 bases). The CDR3 contains 12 residues. Trimming pared 5 bases from V and 6 bases from J, leaving 9 bases between. CDR1 is ENHRY and CDR2 is SYGVKD in the germline V gene. The CDR3 bases that were read are TGTGCCATCAGTTCAGGGGACGATACG. The encoded protein is CAISSGDDT. The whole CDR3 sequence is CAISSGDDTQYF.

CDR3: CSARVPRGNYEQYF. CDR3 DNA, as far as it was read: TGCAGTGCTAGGGTCCCCAGGGGGAATTACGAG. The chain combines TRBV20-1 with TRBJ2-7; 7 bases agree with TRBD1. Sequencing ends 3 residues short of the CDR3 end; the germline J gene provides the rest. Germline V CDR1 and CDR2: DFQATT, SNEGSKA (reference sequence). V trimming: 3 bases; J trimming: 4 bases; junction bases outside the gene matches: 9. The CDR3 length is 14 residues.

As concerns this clone: The CDR3 extends 3 residues past the end of the read, so its final part is completed from the germline J gene. The chain recombines TRBV20-1 with TRBJ1-2, with D possibly matching TRBD1 (5 bases). Germline assignment: CDR1 DFQATT and CDR2 SNEGSKA (reference sequence). CDR3 length: 10 amino acids. The part of the CDR3 DNA that was read is TGCAGTGCTTCTAGCGGGGCT. Protein sequence: CSASSGA. The entire CDR3 reads CSASSGAYTF.

Points on this clone: The read ends 3 residues before the CDR3 terminus; that terminus is restored from the germline J gene. The chain has TRBV2 and TRBJ1-1, with a possible D match to TRBD1 (6 bases). Deletions cut 9 bases from V and 1 base from J, with 12 bases between. CDR1 is SNHLY, CDR2 FYNNEI, per germline. This CDR3 has 13 amino acids. The CDR3 sequence: CASQPRGNTEAFF. The sequenced CDR3 bases are TGTGCCAGTCAACCCAGGGGGAACACTGAA.

About this clone: The sequenced fragment ends 3 residues before the CDR3 boundary, so the rest is inferred from the germline J gene. This chain connects TRBV20-1 to TRBJ1-1; D is perhaps TRBD1 (6 bases). This CDR3 has 11 amino acids. Germline CDR1 and CDR2: DFQATT and SNEGSKA (reference sequence). Incomplete CDR3 DNA: TGCAGTGCTAGCCGGCAGGGGAAA. Residues: CSASRQGK. The complete CDR3 protein is CSASRQGKAFF.

Concerning this clone itself: The read finishes 3 residues shy of the CDR3 end, and the germline J gene is used to complete it. The chain carries TRBV11-2 and TRBJ2-1, with D unresolved. There are 15 residues in the CDR3. Trimming shortened V by 2 bases and J by 0 bases, and 8 bases separated the two germline ends. From germline, CDR1 is SGHAT and CDR2 FQNNGV. Partial CDR3 DNA: TGTGCCAGCAGCTTAAGCCTGAGCTCCTACAATGAG. Translation: CASSLSLSSYNE. The complete CDR3 sequence is CASSLSLSSYNEQFF.

Comment on this clone: The sequence runs out 3 residues before the end of the CDR3; the remainder is reconstructed from the germline J gene. The gene calls are TRBV23-1 and TRBJ1-1; D is possibly TRBD1 (5 bases). TRBV23-1 is recorded as an ORF, its role being uncertain. The CDR3 runs 15 residues. Trimming cost V 0 bases and J 1 base, with 9 bases left between them. The CDR3 loop reads CASSQSKGKNTEAFF. The DNA read from the CDR3 is TGCGCCAGCAGTCAATCAAAGGGGAAGAACACTGAA.

Note on this clone: The sequenced fragment ends 3 residues before the CDR3 boundary, so the rest is inferred from the germline J gene. V gene TRBV7-9 combines with J gene TRBJ1-2; unclear D gene. The CDR3 consists of 14 residues. Germline V CDR1 and CDR2: SEHNR, FQNEAQ (reference sequence). CDR3 region: CASSTSSGSYDYTF. The covered CDR3 bases are TGTGCCAGCAGCACCTCTAGCGGGAGTTACGAC.

Note on this clone: The sequence runs out 3 residues before the end of the CDR3; the remainder is reconstructed from the germline J gene. The same CDR3 is also encoded by other DNA sequences in this sample. The rearrangement links TRBV18 to TRBJ2-7; D call uncertain. From germline, CDR1 is KGHSH and CDR2 LQKENI. The CDR3 sequence is 15 residues long. V lost 6 bases, J lost 2 bases, and 17 bases lay in between. CDR3 residues: CASSPPQVSAYEQYF. The covered CDR3 bases are TGTGCCAGCTCTCCCCCGCAGGTCTCGGCCTACGAG.

Concerning this clone: The read terminates 3 residues before the CDR3 end, so the remaining end is supplied by the germline J gene. The chain is built from TRBV5-1 and TRBJ2-5; the match to TRBD2 covers 11 bases. CDR3 length: 17 residues. Trimming cost V 0 bases and J 5 bases; bases outside gene matches: 9. Germline assignment: CDR1 SGHRS and CDR2 YFSETQ. The covered CDR3 bases are TGCGCCAGCAGCTTGGGACTAGCGGGAAAATGGGACGAGACC. Translated: CASSLGLAGKWDET. The full CDR3 protein is CASSLGLAGKWDETQYF.

Details on this clone: The read stops 3 residues short of the end of the CDR3; the missing end is completed from the germline J gene. Within the sample, other DNA sequences also encode this same CDR3. The chain is built from TRBV19 and TRBJ2-3; 8 positions agree with TRBD2. Germline CDR1 LNHDA, CDR2 SQIVND (reference sequence). The V gene end was trimmed by 6 bases and the J gene end by 6 bases; junction bases not matched to a gene: 14. The CDR3 is made up of 16 amino acids. The chain's CDR3 is CASSKVSGTRADTQYF. CDR3 DNA (partial): TGTGCCAGTAGCAAGGTATCCGGGACTAGGGCGGATACG.

As concerns this clone: The observed sequence ends 3 residues before the CDR3 terminus, with the missing tail filled in from the germline J gene. The chain has TRBV11-2 and TRBJ1-1; 8 bases align to TRBD1. The CDR3 sequence is 15 residues long. Germline CDR1 reads SGHAT; CDR2 reads FQNNGV. Trimming removed 5 bases from V and 3 bases from J; junction bases left unmatched: 8. The CDR3 loop is CASSARTGWDTEAFF. Incomplete CDR3 DNA: TGTGCCAGCAGCGCTCGGACAGGGTGGGACACTGAA.

This CDR3 is CSARTPGRTDTQYF. The sequenced CDR3 bases are TGCAGTGCTCGGACTCCGGGCAGAACAGATACG. The J gene is TRBJ2-3, the V gene TRBV20-1; the D gene is possibly TRBD2 (5 bases). Sequencing ends 3 residues short of the CDR3 end; the germline J gene provides the rest. Germline V CDR1 and CDR2: DFQATT, SNEGSKA (reference sequence). The CDR3 is 14 residues long. V gave up 5 bases and J gave up 3 bases, with 15 bases separating them.

As to this clone: The read falls 3 residues short of the CDR3 end, and the missing part is taken from the germline J gene. This chain connects TRBV12-3 or TRBV12-4 to TRBJ2-1; D is unresolved. The CDR3 contains 14 residues. With 1 base removed from V and 0 bases from J, the gap between germline ends came to 4 bases. CDR3 bases read: TGTGCCAGCAGTTTAGACAGCTCCTACAATGAG. Translation: CASSLDSSYNE. The full CDR3 is CASSLDSSYNEQFF.

Worth noting for this clone: The read ends 3 residues early relative to the CDR3; the germline J gene fills the gap. This rearrangement joins TRBV5-1 to TRBJ2-1; 7 nucleotides agree with TRBD2. CDR3 length equals 16 residues. CDR1 is SGHRS, CDR2 YFSETQ, per germline. V lost 4 bases to trimming and J lost 5 bases; unmatched junction nucleotides: 12. CDR3 amino acids: CASSLGGSGLHNEQFF. CDR3 DNA, as far as it was read: TGCGCCAGCAGCCTCGGGGGTAGCGGGCTCCACAATGAG.

Note on this clone: The sequenced fragment ends 3 residues before the CDR3 boundary, so the rest is inferred from the germline J gene. The chain recombines TRBV29-1 with TRBJ2-7; D possibly corresponds to TRBD1 (6 bases). Germline V gene lookup returns CDR1 SQVTM and CDR2 ANQGSEA. The ends were cut back, 4 bases at V and 4 bases at J, with 11 bases in the middle. The CDR3 loop spans 12 amino acids. CDR3 bases read: TGCAGCGTTGTCGCAGGGGTGTACGAG. It specifies CSVVAGVYE. The CDR3 as a whole reads CSVVAGVYEQYF.

Turning to this clone: The read terminates 3 residues ahead of where the CDR3 ends, so the germline J gene completes it. The rearrangement uses TRBV30 and TRBJ1-2; TRBD1 matches at 7 bases. There are 16 residues in the CDR3. The germline V gene has CDR1 GTSNPN and CDR2 SVGIG (reference sequence). This CDR3 is CAWSVGSTGASYDYTF. The part of the CDR3 DNA that was read is TGTGCCTGGAGTGTAGGGAGCACAGGGGCCTCCTACGAC.

As for this clone: The CDR3 end is not reached by the read, which stops 3 residues before it; the germline J gene fills it in. The chain couples TRBV7-8 to TRBJ2-3; 9 bases align to TRBD2. With V trimmed by 3 bases and J by 0 bases, 7 bases remained unmatched. The CDR3 runs 17 residues. Germline CDR1 and CDR2: SGHVS and FQNEAQ. The CDR3 region is CASSFWRLAASTDTQYF. Partial CDR3 DNA: TGTGCCAGCAGCTTTTGGAGACTAGCGGCTAGCACAGATACG.

About this clone: The read halts 3 residues ahead of the CDR3 end, with the missing end drawn from the germline J gene. The V and J genes are TRBV13 and TRBJ1-1; TRBD1 is a possible D gene (5 bases). The germline V gene has CDR1 PRHDT and CDR2 FYEKMQ (reference sequence). V was pared by 5 bases and J by 0 bases, with 7 bases between. This CDR3 contains 13 residues. CDR3 sequence reads: CASSHRMNTEAFF. The CDR3 bases that were read are TGTGCCAGCAGCCACAGGATGAACACTGAA.

Comments on this clone: The CDR3 extends 3 residues past the end of the read, so its final part is completed from the germline J gene. The chain couples TRBV7-2 to TRBJ2-1; 9 bases align to TRBD1. Germline CDR1 and CDR2: SGHTA and FQGNSA. Germline trimming cut 4 bases from V and 5 bases from J; bases unmatched to any gene: 3. The CDR3 runs to 14 residues. The CDR3 sequence is CASSSQGADNEQFF. The CDR3 DNA, read in part, is TGTGCCAGCAGCTCACAGGGGGCCGACAATGAG.

A remark on this clone: The read ends 3 residues early relative to the CDR3; the germline J gene fills the gap. The chain employs TRBV28 and TRBJ2-7; 10 nucleotides agree with TRBD2. The length of the CDR3 is 14 residues. Per the germline V gene, CDR1 is MDHEN and CDR2 is SYDVKM. J lost 6 bases, V lost 7 bases, and 9 bases had no gene match. The CDR3 DNA, read in part, is TGTGCCAGCAAACCGGGACTAGCGATTCGCGAG. Residues: CASKPGLAIRE. The CDR3 in full is CASKPGLAIREQYF.